This T cell receptor (beta chain) was profiled in a study of graft-versus-host responses after intestinal transplantation. Across the whole study: The study gave all recipients anti-thymocyte globulin induction, then tacrolimus and steroids for about 3 years.

CDR1 MGHRA and CDR2 YSYEKL come from the germline V gene. CDR3 length: 12 amino acids. Trimming cost V 4 bases and J 6 bases, with 8 bases left between them. Data came from immunoSEQ multiplex PCR; TCRdb stores just in-frame clones and leaves some out. The table includes 20,000 to 25,000 clones, around 47% detected once. This clone is labeled medium-sized. With some 200,000 irradiated, violet-dye-labeled stimulator cells, some 200,000 CFSE-labeled responder cells were plated. Here the sequenced sample was alloreactive CD8+ T cells from a mixed lymphocyte reaction culture, taken before transplantation. Subset reported: CFSE-low proliferating T cells sorted from approximately six-day pre-transplant mixed lymphocyte reaction (GvH or HvG direction). The sequence derives from a human patient who was an organ donor for intestinal transplantation. The V gene is TRBV4-1, the J gene TRBJ2-3, with D uncertain. CDR3 region: CASSPDTDTQYF. In DNA, the CDR3 is TGCGCCAGCAGCCCCGACACGGATACGCAGTATTTT.